A selection of T cell receptor beta chains follows, all from one sample in a study of T cells in Graves' hyperthyroidism and ophthalmopathy. TCRdb re-called the multiplex PCR reads with MiXCR, one entry per CDR3 protein. The data contain roughly 720,000 distinct CDR3 sequences, roughly a sixth of them singletons. The specimen sequenced was blood. The receptors derive from a man aged 45-60 years with Graves' hyperthyroidism. The conserved cysteine and the conserved F or W are not part of the CDR3 here. Clone size is given for some rows only: seen once, a few or many times, or a class if the clone is expanded.

few	11	TRBV28	TRBJ2-1	ASSFYLGNEQF
NA	15	TRBV20-1	TRBJ2-1	SAREAPTSGRAPEQF
NA	12	TRBV6-1	TRBJ1-4	ASRGEWADEKLF
few	8	TRBV20-1	TRBJ2-7	SASRYEQY
few	18	TRBV5-6	TRBJ2-2	ASSLWATQGMSVRTGELF
NA	14	TRBV6-1	TRBJ1-4	ASSITGAATNEKLF
many	14	TRBV11-2	TRBJ1-3	ASSVTGDLAGNTIY
NA	17	TRBV5-6	TRBJ2-3	ASSFRGTSGSWSTDTQY
many	12	TRBV24-1	TRBJ2-2	ATSGLAGVEELF
many	11	TRBV28	TRBJ1-1	ASSGGSNTEAF
many	10	TRBV28	TRBJ1-1	ASSIRPTEAF
few	14	TRBV3-1	TRBJ2-3	ASSQDRPSGTDTQY
many	10	TRBV12-3/TRBV12-4	TRBJ1-2	ASTGAPYGYT
many	13	TRBV2	TRBJ2-1	ASKSRGIAHNEQF
NA	14	TRBV27	TRBJ1-5	ASSLGAENSNQPQH